This is a list of T cell receptor beta chains from one sample in a study of T-cell reconstitution after alpha-beta-depleted transplantation in children. Each CDR3 protein is one row after TCRdb ran MiXCR on the PCR reads. This table has 170,000 or so distinct CDR3 sequences, over 5.5% appearing once. Specimen: PBMCs from the stem cell graft donor, collected from the stem cell graft. The source of these receptors is a human donor who donated a stem cell graft to a child with Wiskott-Aldrich syndrome. The conserved cysteine and the conserved F or W are not part of the CDR3 here.

TRBJ1-2,TRBV7-6,ASSLKGTYGYT
TRBJ1-2,TRBV6-5,ASSYSSAGNYGYT
TRBJ2-3,TRBV2,ASSTLAGGMIL
TRBJ2-2,TRBV7-6,ASSPEVAGTGELF
TRBJ1-1,TRBV7-9,ASSLGDPEAF
TRBJ1-5,TRBV12-3/TRBV12-4,ASTQDSNQPQH
TRBJ2-2,TRBV6-5,ASSYSSGAGELF
TRBJ2-7,TRBV20-1,SARAFDPSTDYEQY
TRBJ1-2,TRBV3-1,ASSLSFDHGYT
TRBJ2-7,TRBV5-6,ASSIRDRLSYEQY
TRBJ2-2,TRBV29-1,SVEKQFAGELF
TRBJ1-1,TRBV12-3/TRBV12-4,ASSPGQGRNTEAF
TRBJ2-7,TRBV10-3,AISESAARSYEQY
TRBJ1-4,TRBV19,ASSRTGGEKLF
TRBJ2-7,TRBV7-8,ASSLGSVGTTYEQY
TRBJ2-7,TRBV2,ASSTGQGLNEQY
TRBJ2-5,TRBV20-1,SAEVVKPRGAETQY
TRBJ2-5,TRBV5-5,ASSHRTVQETQY
TRBJ2-1,TRBV27,ASRVAGSYNEQF
TRBJ2-7,TRBV11-2,ASSSDLWQGSYEQY
TRBJ2-3,TRBV7-2,ASSSNRSPQGADTQY
TRBJ1-1,TRBV7-8,ASYRGNLNTEAF
TRBJ1-5,TRBV2,ASSGYRVPQH
TRBJ2-1,TRBV30,AWAPKPSGFEQF
TRBJ2-4,TRBV29-1,SALTPRGGNIQY
TRBJ2-6,TRBV15,ATSTSNSGANVLT
TRBJ2-5,TRBV5-1,ASSLETLAGGQETQY
TRBJ2-1,TRBV6-2/TRBV6-3,ASNLGLAGGSSYNEQF
TRBJ2-2,TRBV5-1,ASSPRDRGTGELF
TRBJ2-1,TRBV29-1,SALGPTPNNEQF
TRBJ2-7,TRBV5-1,ASSLRQGRYEQY
TRBJ1-2,TRBV29-1,SVEGQGVNYGYT
TRBJ1-1,TRBV5-1,ASSLEGVNTEAF
TRBJ2-7,TRBV20-1,SASHLTSSVNEQY
TRBJ2-2,TRBV7-9,ASSSDRDTGELF
TRBJ2-1,TRBV12-3/TRBV12-4,ASSPDRENEQF
TRBJ1-6,TRBV4-1,ASSQMTKFMRSPLH
TRBJ2-2,TRBV5-1,ASSLLWGTGELF
TRBJ2-5,TRBV7-9,ASSPSEYQETQY
TRBJ2-2,TRBV12-3/TRBV12-4,ASSLAGGPGGTGELF
TRBJ2-7,TRBV20-1,SASRGSSYEQY